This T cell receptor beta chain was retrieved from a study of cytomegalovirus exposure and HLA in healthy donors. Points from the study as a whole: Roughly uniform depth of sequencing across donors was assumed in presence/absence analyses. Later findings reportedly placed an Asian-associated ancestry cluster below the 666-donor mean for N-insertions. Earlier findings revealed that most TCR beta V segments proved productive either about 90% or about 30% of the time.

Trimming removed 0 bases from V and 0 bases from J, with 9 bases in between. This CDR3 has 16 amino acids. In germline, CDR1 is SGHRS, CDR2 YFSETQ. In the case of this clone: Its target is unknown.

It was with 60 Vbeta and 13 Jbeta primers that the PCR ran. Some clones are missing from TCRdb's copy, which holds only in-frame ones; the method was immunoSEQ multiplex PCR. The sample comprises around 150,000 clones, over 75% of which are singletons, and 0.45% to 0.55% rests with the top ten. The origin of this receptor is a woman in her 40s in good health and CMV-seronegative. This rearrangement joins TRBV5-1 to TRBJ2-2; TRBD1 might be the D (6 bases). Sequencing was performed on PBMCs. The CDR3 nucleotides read TGCGCCAGCAGCTTGGAATGGACAGCGAACACCGGGGAGCTGTTTTTT. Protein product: CASSLEWTANTGELFF. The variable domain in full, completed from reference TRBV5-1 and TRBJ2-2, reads KAGVTQTPRYLIKTRGQQVTLSCSPISGHRSVSWYQQTPGQGLQFLFEYFSETQRNKGNFPGRFSGRQFSNSRSEMNVSTLELGDSALYLCASSLEWTANTGELFFGEGSRLTVL.